The sequence of this T cell receptor beta chain was determined in a study of blood T cell repertoires in COVID-19. Authors' analysis steps: For nucleated cells, counts were estimated from reference gene primer amplification. Sequencing was performed with immunoSEQ multiplex PCR; in TCRdb, only in-frame clones are kept and a portion is missing. The D gene and trimming were derived from the DNA, and the V and J assignments and clone size from that table. The sample has just over 15,000 clones; approximately 84% are singletons. Germline CDR1 is SGHTA and CDR2 is FQGNSA. The CDR3 loop spans 16 amino acids. Trimming shortened V by 5 bases and J by 2 bases, and 18 bases separated the two germline ends.

This TCR was sampled from a human donor in a cohort sampled during active COVID-19. The sequenced material came from peripheral blood. The V gene is TRBV7-2, the J gene TRBJ2-5; weak D call: TRBD1 (7 bases). CDR3 residues: CASSPPQGRLQETQYF. As DNA, the CDR3 is TGTGCCAGCAGCCCCCCACAGGGGAGGTTACAAGAGACCCAGTACTTC.